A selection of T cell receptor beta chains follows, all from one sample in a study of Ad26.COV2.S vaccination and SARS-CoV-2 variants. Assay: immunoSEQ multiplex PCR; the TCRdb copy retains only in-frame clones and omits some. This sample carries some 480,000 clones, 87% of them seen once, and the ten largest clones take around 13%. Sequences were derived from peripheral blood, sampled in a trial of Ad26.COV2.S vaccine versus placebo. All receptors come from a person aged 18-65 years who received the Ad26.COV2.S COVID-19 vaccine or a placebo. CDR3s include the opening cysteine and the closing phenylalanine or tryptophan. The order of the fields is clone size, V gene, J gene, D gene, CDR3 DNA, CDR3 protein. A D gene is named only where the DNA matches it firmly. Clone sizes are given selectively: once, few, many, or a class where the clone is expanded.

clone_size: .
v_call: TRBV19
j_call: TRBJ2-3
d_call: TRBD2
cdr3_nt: TGTGCCAGTAGTAGGGAGGGCGGCTCTCGCACAGATACGCAGTATTTT
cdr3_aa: CASSREGGSRTDTQYF

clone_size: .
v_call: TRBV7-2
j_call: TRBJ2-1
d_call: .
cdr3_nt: TGTGCCAGCAGCTCTAAGAATGAGCAGTTCTTC
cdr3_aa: CASSSKNEQFF

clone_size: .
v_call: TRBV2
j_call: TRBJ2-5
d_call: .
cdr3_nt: TGTGCCGGGTCCTCTCGAGCGTCTGAGACCCAGTACTTC
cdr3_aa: CAGSSRASETQYF

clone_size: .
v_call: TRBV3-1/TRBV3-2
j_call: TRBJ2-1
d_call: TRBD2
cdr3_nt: TGTGCCAGCAGCCCTAACCCAGCGGGAGTAAATGAGCAGTTCTTC
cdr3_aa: CASSPNPAGVNEQFF

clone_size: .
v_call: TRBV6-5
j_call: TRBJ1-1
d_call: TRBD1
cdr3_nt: TGTGCCAGCAGAGGACAGGGGGCAGGAAACACTGAAGCTTTCTTT
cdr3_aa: CASRGQGAGNTEAFF

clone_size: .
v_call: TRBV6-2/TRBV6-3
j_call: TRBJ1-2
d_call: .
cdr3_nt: .
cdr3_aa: CASSRLHFGYTF

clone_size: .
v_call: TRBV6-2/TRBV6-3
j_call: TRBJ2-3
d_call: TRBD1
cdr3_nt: TGTGCCAGCAGCCCCGGGGACAGGTACACAGATACGCAGTATTTT
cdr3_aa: CASSPGDRYTDTQYF

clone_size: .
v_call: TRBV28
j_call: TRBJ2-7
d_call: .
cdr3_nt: TGTGCCAGCAGTGATTACGAGCAGTACTTC
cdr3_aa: CASSDYEQYF

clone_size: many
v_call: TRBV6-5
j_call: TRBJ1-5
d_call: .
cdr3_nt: TGTGCCAGCAATCCGGGGGGGCCGGGTTGGCCCCAGCATTTT
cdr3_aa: CASNPGGPGWPQHF

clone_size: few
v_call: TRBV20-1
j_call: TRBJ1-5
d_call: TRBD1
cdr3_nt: TGCAGTGCTAGTCAGGGGGCAGGTCAGCCCCAGCATTTT
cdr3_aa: CSASQGAGQPQHF

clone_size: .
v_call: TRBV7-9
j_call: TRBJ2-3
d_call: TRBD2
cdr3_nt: TGTGCCAGTGGACTAGCGGGAGTTTCGGCAGATACGCAGTATTTT
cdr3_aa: CASGLAGVSADTQYF

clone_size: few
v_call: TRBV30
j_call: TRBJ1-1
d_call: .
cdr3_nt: TGTGCCTGGACCCGGGGGGGAACTGAAGCTTTCTTT
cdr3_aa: CAWTRGGTEAFF

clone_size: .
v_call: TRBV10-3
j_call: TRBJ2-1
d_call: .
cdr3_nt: TGTGCCATCAGTGAGTCAAGAGCAGTTTACAATGAGCAGTTCTTC
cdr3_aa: CAISESRAVYNEQFF

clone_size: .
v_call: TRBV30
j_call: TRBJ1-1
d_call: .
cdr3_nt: TGTGCCTGGACCCCATTTGGAATCACTGAAGCTTTCTTT
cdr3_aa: CAWTPFGITEAFF

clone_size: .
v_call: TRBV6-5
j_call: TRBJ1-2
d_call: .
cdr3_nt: TGTGCCAGCAGTTACTCGGAGACTATAAACTATGGCTACACCTTC
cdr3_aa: CASSYSETINYGYTF